Only one count was recorded for the clone carrying this TCR beta chain. Antigen: not known. Several immunoSEQ plates held equal portions of the genomic DNA taken from each subset. The repertoire was sequenced with immunoSEQ multiplex PCR; TCRdb's copy has only in-frame clones and lacks some. The sample records some 1,100,000 clones, 78% being singletons. These data are taken from a study of shared clonotypes between healthy human individuals. About the study: Three CD4 naive, three CD4 memory, two CD8 naive and one CD8 memory plate were used per donor.

CDR3 length: 14 amino acids. V was pared by 6 bases and J by 1 base, with 13 bases between. The V gene's germline CDR1 is KGHSH and CDR2 LQKENI. The healthy adult donors were HIV-negative and reported no recent acute infections or vaccinations. The study's findings and limits: Clonotype sharing among donors was expected to depend on sequencing depth.

The chain links TRBV18 to TRBJ2-7; D is uncertain. The sequenced material came from memory CD4+ T cells from PBMCs. Described subset: CD45RA-negative fraction. The clonotype comes from a man in his late teens or twenties in good health. Some clones in this sample may be carry-over from other donors' samples. CDR3 bases: TGTGCCAGCTCCTTACTTAGCCGATCCTACGAGCAGTACTTC. Its protein product is CASSLLSRSYEQYF.